The clone carrying this TCR beta chain was observed many times. Its antigen is not known. The sample belongs to a study of human T cells and chemical hapten exposure. Germline assignment: CDR1 SGHRS and CDR2 YFSETQ. V lost 0 bases and J 11 bases, leaving 17 bases between the germline ends. The CDR3 has 14 residues. Stated time point: patch test 3, about 24 weeks after DPC sensitization. Indicated treatment: therapeutic diphenylcyclopropenone sensitization with weekly scalp DPC. Unfractionated whole blood served as the source for total RNA extraction. TCRdb fed the RACE reads into MiXCR, producing one record per CDR3 protein. The sample lists some 36,000 distinct CDR3 sequences; approximately 9.5% were seen once. Study-wide points: The number of TCRs over 1 in 1000 frequency stayed unchanged after DPC.

The rearrangement joins TRBV5-1 to TRBJ1-2; a possible D gene is TRBD1 (6 bases). This TCR was recovered from a man aged 50 to 59 with alopecia areata. Some clones in this sample may be carry-over from other donors' samples. Sequenced here: whole blood, sampled in connection with sensitization to the hapten diphenylcyclopropenone (DPC). The CDR3 nucleotides read TGCGCCAGCAGCTTGGATCAGGGGACTATGGCGTACACCTTC. Translation gives CASSLDQGTMAYTF. The whole variable domain, filled in from reference TRBV5-1 and TRBJ1-2, reads KAGVTQTPRYLIKTRGQQVTLSCSPISGHRSVSWYQQTPGQGLQFLFEYFSETQRNKGNFPGRFSGRQFSNSRSEMNVSTLELGDSALYLCASSLDQGTMAYTFGSGTRLTVV.